This T cell receptor beta chain was found in a study of T-cell memory formation after mild COVID-19. At the level of the study: Largely, the TCR clusters proved donor specific.

Study-wide results and limits: Shrinking CD4+ clones resided mostly in CM and EM, and CD8+ ones in EMRA. Clones that contracted from day 15 to 85 had balanced CD4/CD8; later expanders were CD4+ biased.

In TCRdb, the 5' RACE reads were re-called with MiXCR into one record per CDR3 protein. The repertoire holds hundreds of thousands of distinct CDR3 sequences, with 20% to 30% as singletons. V gave up 7 bases and J gave up 7 bases, with 14 bases separating them. The CDR3 is 12 amino acids. In germline, CDR1 is MNHEY, CDR2 SVGAGI. In its sample, this clonotype was seen a few times. As yet, its antigen is unknown. The rearrangement joins TRBV6-5 to TRBJ2-7; maybe TRBD2 (5 bases). This clonotype was obtained from an adult woman who had mild COVID-19 (a few samples of this study predate the infection). Cell type and time point are not known. Source material: PBMCs or a T cell subset sorted from them (not recorded which). As DNA, the CDR3 is TGTGCCAGCATGATGTCCTCGGGAGAGCAGTACTTC. It codes for CASMMSSGEQYF.